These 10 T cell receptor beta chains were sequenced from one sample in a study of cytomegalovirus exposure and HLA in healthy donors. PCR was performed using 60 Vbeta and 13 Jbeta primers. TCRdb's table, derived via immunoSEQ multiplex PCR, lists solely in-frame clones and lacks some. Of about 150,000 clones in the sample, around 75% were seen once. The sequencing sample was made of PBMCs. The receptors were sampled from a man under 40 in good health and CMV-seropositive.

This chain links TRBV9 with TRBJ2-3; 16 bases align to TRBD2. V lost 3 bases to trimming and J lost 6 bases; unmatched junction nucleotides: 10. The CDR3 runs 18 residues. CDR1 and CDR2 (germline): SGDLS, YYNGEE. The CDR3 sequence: CASSAAGLAGGPGDTQYF. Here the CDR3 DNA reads TGTGCCAGCAGCGCCGCGGGACTAGCGGGAGGGCCGGGGGATACGCAGTATTTT.

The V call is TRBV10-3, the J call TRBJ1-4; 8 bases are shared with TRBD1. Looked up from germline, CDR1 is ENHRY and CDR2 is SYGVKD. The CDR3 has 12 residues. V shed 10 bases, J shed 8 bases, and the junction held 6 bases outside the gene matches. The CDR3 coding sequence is TGTGCCACCAAGGACAGGGACGAAAAACTGTTTTTT. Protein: CATKDRDEKLFF.

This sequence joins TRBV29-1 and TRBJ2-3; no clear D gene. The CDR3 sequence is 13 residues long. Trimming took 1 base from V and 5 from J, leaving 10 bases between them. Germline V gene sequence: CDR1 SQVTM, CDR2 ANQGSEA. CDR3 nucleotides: TGCAGCGTTGAAGGCCCGAACGGAGATACGCAGTATTTT. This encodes CSVEGPNGDTQYF.

The CDR3 DNA follows: TGTGCCACGGGATCCCAGATAAACACTGAAGCTTTCTTT. As protein: CATGSQINTEAFF. This rearrangement joins TRBV6-1 to TRBJ1-1, with no clear D. Germline CDR1 MNHNS, CDR2 SASEGT. The CDR3 extends over 13 amino acids. V dropped 10 bases and J dropped 2 bases, with 14 bases sitting between them.

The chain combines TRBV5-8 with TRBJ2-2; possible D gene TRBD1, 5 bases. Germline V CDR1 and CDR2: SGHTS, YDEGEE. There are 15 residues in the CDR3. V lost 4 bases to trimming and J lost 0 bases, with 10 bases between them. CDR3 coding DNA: TGTGCCAGCAGCCCTGGGGCAGCGAACACCGGGGAGCTGTTTTTT. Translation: CASSPGAANTGELFF. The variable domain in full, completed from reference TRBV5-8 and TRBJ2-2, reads EAGVTQSPTHLIKTRGQQATLRCSPISGHTSVYWYQQALGLGLQFLLWYDEGEERNRGNFPPRFSGRQFPNYSSELNVNALELEDSALYLCASSPGAANTGELFFGEGSRLTVL.

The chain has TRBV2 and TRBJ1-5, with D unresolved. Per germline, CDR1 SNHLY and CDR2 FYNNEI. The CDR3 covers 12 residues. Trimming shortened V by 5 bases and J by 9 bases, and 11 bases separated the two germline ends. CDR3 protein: CASSLMEGPQHF. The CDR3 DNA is TGTGCCAGCAGTTTAATGGAGGGGCCCCAGCATTTT. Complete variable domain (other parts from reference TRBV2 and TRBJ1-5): EPEVTQTPSHQVTQMGQEVILRCVPISNHLYFYWYRQILGQKVEFLVSFYNNEISEKSEIFDDQFSVERPDGSNFTLKIRSTKLEDSAMYFCASSLMEGPQHFGDGTRLSIL.

CDR3: CASSIRTGGQPQHF. In DNA, the CDR3 is TGTGCCAGTAGTATAAGGACAGGGGGTCAGCCCCAGCATTTT. The chain links TRBV19 to TRBJ1-5; 10 bases are shared with TRBD1. The CDR3 is made up of 14 amino acids. V was clipped by 2 bases and J by 6 bases; unmatched bases: 1. Germline V gives CDR1 LNHDA, CDR2 SQIVND (reference sequence). The full variable domain, in which reference TRBV19 and TRBJ1-5 provide the parts outside the CDR3, is DGGITQSPKYLFRKEGQNVTLSCEQNLNHDAMYWYRQDPGQGLRLIYYSQIVNDFQKGDIAEGYSVSREKKESFPLTVTSAQKNPTAFYLCASSIRTGGQPQHFGDGTRLSIL.

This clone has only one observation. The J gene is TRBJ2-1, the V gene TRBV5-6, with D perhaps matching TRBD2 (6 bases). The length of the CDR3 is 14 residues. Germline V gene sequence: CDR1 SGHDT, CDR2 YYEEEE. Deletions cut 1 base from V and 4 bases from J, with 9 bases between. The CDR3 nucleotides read TGTGCCAGCAGCTTGATAAGCGGGTACAATGAGCAGTTCTTC. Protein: CASSLISGYNEQFF.

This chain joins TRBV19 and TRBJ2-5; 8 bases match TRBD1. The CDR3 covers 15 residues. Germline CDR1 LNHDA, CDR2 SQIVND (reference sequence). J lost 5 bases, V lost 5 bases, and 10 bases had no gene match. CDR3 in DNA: TGTGCCAGTAGTTCCCGGACAGGGCGGCGGGAGACCCAGTACTTC. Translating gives CASSSRTGRRETQYF.

The CDR3 sequence is CASSLDQLLNTEAFF. The CDR3 DNA follows: TGTGCCAGCAGCTTAGATCAGTTACTAAACACTGAAGCTTTCTTT. The chain employs TRBV11-2 and TRBJ1-1; D gene unclear. CDR1 is SGHAT, CDR2 FQNNGV, per germline. The length of the CDR3 is 15 residues. The V end lost 0 bases, the J end lost 2 bases, and 10 bases lay between the germline ends.